This T cell receptor beta chain was identified during a study of Ad26.COV2.S vaccination and SARS-CoV-2 variants. The wider study: Dosing was one shot or two shots 56 days apart.

The repertoire was sequenced with immunoSEQ multiplex PCR; TCRdb's copy has only in-frame clones and lacks some. The sample includes about 420,000 clones, 88% seen only once; the top ten take about 3.6%. The CDR3 contains 16 residues. Germline V gene sequence: CDR1 SQVTM, CDR2 ANQGSEA. Treatment given: 15 to 20 received Ad26.COV2.S at low or high dose, single or two shots; 5 received placebo; per-sample allocation not given. Day 63 after the first vaccine or placebo injection was the time point for sampling. Of note for this clone: Its antigen is not identified. An end of the junction differs from the germline gene, which may be a read error.

Study-wide points: Vaccinees and placebo recipients showed similar non-spike TCR breadth.

The sequences come from peripheral blood, collected in a trial of Ad26.COV2.S vaccine versus placebo. The receptor's source is a person between 18 and 65 years old who received the Ad26.COV2.S COVID-19 vaccine or a placebo. This chain joins TRBV29-1 and TRBJ2-3, with D unclear. CDR3 sequence reads: CSAEGISGAITDTQYF. The CDR3 coding sequence is TGCAGCGCTGAAGGGATTTCAGGAGCCATCACAGATACGCAGTATTTT.